The T cell receptor beta chain described here comes from a study of blood T cell repertoires in COVID-19. Study-wide background: The samples span acute and convalescent COVID-19 from the United States, Italy and Spain. Nucleic acid was either cDNA or gDNA, and it came from T cells, B-cell-depleted T cells, or PBMCs.

In the authors' methods: Estimated nucleated cell counts came from reference gene primer amplification. Profiled with immunoSEQ multiplex PCR; TCRdb holds only in-frame clones, not every one. For V, J and clone size, that table is used; D and trimming come from the DNA. This table holds 90,000 to 150,000 clones, less than 80% found once. Trimming stripped 5 bases from V and 4 bases from J, with 15 bases between. The germline gives CDR1 SGHTA, CDR2 FQGTGA. The CDR3 has 15 residues. The chain couples TRBV7-3 to TRBJ1-3, with a weak D call TRBD1 (6 bases). Sequenced: peripheral blood. The receptor was isolated from a man aged 50 to 59 with acute or convalescent COVID-19. CDR3 sequence: CASSLVGGPGNTIYF. The CDR3 bases are TGTGCCAGCAGCCTAGTGGGGGGGCCCGGAAACACCATATATTTT.